A single sample gave rise to the 9 T cell receptor beta chains below, sequenced in a study of blood T cell repertoires in COVID-19 (TCRdb year 2020). The library came from the immunoSEQ multiplex PCR assay. The clones in this table, taken by TCRdb from immuneACCESS, are in-frame only. Not every clone is retained; where verified, under half of the shortfall comes from an unresolved V gene, and the cause of the rest is unknown. For this sample there are 150,000 or so clones; roughly 80% appear just once. The ten largest make up roughly 6% of the sample. The material sequenced was PBMCs or T cells enriched from blood (not recorded which). The source is a woman in her thirties or forties with acute COVID-19.

The chain uses TRBV2 and TRBJ2-1, with D tentatively TRBD2 (5 bases). V lost 8 bases and J 1 base, leaving 15 bases between the germline ends. This CDR3 is built from 15 residues. The V gene's germline CDR1 is SNHLY and CDR2 FYNNEI. CDR3 protein: CASAPARGSYNEQFF. Here the CDR3 DNA reads TGTGCCAGCGCCCCGGCTAGAGGGTCCTACAATGAGCAGTTCTTC.

This rearrangement joins TRBV28 to TRBJ1-2; D is undetermined. CDR1 and CDR2 (germline): MDHEN, SYDVKM. Trimming pared 5 bases from V and 4 bases from J, leaving 11 bases between. The CDR3 runs to 13 residues. The CDR3 coding sequence is TGTGCCAGCAGTGGGAGTTTCCCCTATGGCTACACCTTC. Protein: CASSGSFPYGYTF.

The gene calls are TRBV5-1 and TRBJ2-1, with TRBD1 matching over 7 bases. The CDR3 consists of 11 residues. V was pared by 4 bases and J by 12 bases, with 4 bases of the junction left unmatched. The germline V gene encodes CDR1 SGHRS and CDR2 YFSETQ. Here the CDR3 DNA reads TGCGCCAGCAGCCTTCAGGGGGTGCAGTTCTTC. Encoded protein: CASSLQGVQFF.

The V and J genes are TRBV7-9 and TRBJ2-3; D might be TRBD2 (5 bases). CDR1 and CDR2 from the germline V gene are SEHNR and FQNEAQ (reference sequence). This CDR3 has 19 amino acids. V lost 4 bases, J lost 2 bases, and 25 bases lay in between. The CDR3 spells CASSSIPGVPRTPTDTQYF. CDR3 bases: TGTGCCAGCAGCTCAATTCCCGGGGTACCCCGAACCCCCACAGATACGCAGTATTTT.

This chain connects TRBV19 to TRBJ1-2; D ambiguous. Trimming shortened V by 6 bases and J by 8 bases, and 16 bases separated the two germline ends. The CDR3 consists of 13 residues. Per the germline V gene, CDR1 is LNHDA and CDR2 is SQIVND (reference sequence). CDR3 nucleotides: TGTGCCAGTAGCCGTGCCTTAAGAGAAGGCTACACCTTC. Residues: CASSRALREGYTF. Full variable domain (missing parts from reference TRBV19 and TRBJ1-2): DGGITQSPKYLFRKEGQNVTLSCEQNLNHDAMYWYRQDPGQGLRLIYYSQIVNDFQKGDIAEGYSVSREKKESFPLTVTSAQKNPTAFYLCASSRALREGYTFGSGTRLTVV.

The chain is built from TRBV12-3 or TRBV12-4 and TRBJ2-2; perhaps TRBD1 as D (5 bases). The CDR3 extends over 13 amino acids. V was clipped by 3 bases and J by 5 bases, with 7 bases between them. The chain's CDR3 is CASSFRQTGELFF. CDR3 sequence (DNA): TGTGCCAGCAGTTTCCGACAGACCGGGGAGCTGTTTTTT.

The table lists this clone with a count of one. The chain couples TRBV30 to TRBJ2-1; D possibly corresponds to TRBD2 (5 bases). The ends were cut back, 2 bases at V and 6 bases at J, with 8 bases in the middle. CDR3 size: 12 residues. Germline CDR1 is GTSNPN and CDR2 is SVGIG (reference sequence). This CDR3 reads CAWSWTFNEQFF. The CDR3 nucleotides read TGTGCCTGGAGTTGGACTTTCAATGAGCAGTTCTTC.

V gene TRBV29-1 combines with J gene TRBJ1-1, with a possible D match to TRBD1 (5 bases). This CDR3 has 14 residues. The germline V gene encodes CDR1 SQVTM and CDR2 ANQGSEA. Trimming shortened V by 7 bases and J by 4 bases, and 19 bases separated the two germline ends. Written as DNA, the CDR3 is TGCAGCGCCCAGACGTTGGTGGGGGGCACTGAAGCTTTCTTT. It codes for CSAQTLVGGTEAFF.

The V and J genes are TRBV2 and TRBJ2-1; tentative D call: TRBD2 (5 bases). V lost 6 bases, J lost 0 bases, and 12 bases lay in between. The CDR3 has 15 amino acids. CDR1 and CDR2 from the germline V gene are SNHLY and FYNNEI. DNA for the CDR3: TGTGCCAGCAGAGAGGCGGGTCTCTCCTACAATGAGCAGTTCTTC. This translates into CASREAGLSYNEQFF.